Presented here are 27 T cell receptor beta chains from one specimen sequenced in a study of response to subunit inactivated influenza vaccine. Using its own MiXCR run on the RT-PCR reads, TCRdb lists one record per CDR3 protein. This table has some 640,000 distinct CDR3 sequences, approximately 15% appearing once. The specimen comprised PBMCs from blood, sampled around two weeks before vaccination. Receptor source: a middle-aged man who received an inactivated influenza vaccine.

This clonotype came up a few times. V usage is TRBV6-1 and J usage is TRBJ1-2; D is undetermined. The CDR3 runs 15 residues. Deletions cut 5 bases from V and 4 bases from J, with 17 bases between. CDR1 MNHNS and CDR2 SASEGT come from the germline V gene. CDR3 amino acids: CASSRDVQPSYGYTF. The CDR3 nucleotides read TGTGCCAGCAGTCGCGATGTACAGCCGAGCTATGGCTACACCTTC.

This clonotype was seen repeatedly, ten times or more. This chain links TRBV5-5 with TRBJ2-1; D remains unclear. Germline V gene sequence: CDR1 SGHKS, CDR2 YYEKEE (reference sequence). Trimming removed 2 bases at V and 0 bases at J, with 6 bases between. This CDR3 has 14 amino acids. The CDR3 loop is CASSFSSSYNEQFF. CDR3 DNA sequence: TGTGCCAGCAGCTTCTCGAGCTCCTACAATGAGCAGTTCTTC.

This chain links TRBV6-1 with TRBJ2-5; D uncertain. The J call may be incorrect, as the DNA end agrees better with TRBJ2-1. The germline V gene has CDR1 MNHNS and CDR2 SASEGT. The CDR3 consists of 12 residues. The DNA for the CDR3 is TGTGCCAGCAGTGAGGTTCGAGAGACCCAGTTCTTC. Its translation: CASSEVRETQFF.

The rearrangement uses TRBV7-3 and TRBJ2-1, with TRBD2 identical over 7 bases. CDR3 length: 12 residues. In germline, CDR1 is SGHTA, CDR2 FQGTGA. The V segment lost 8 bases and the J segment 9 bases; nucleotides outside the gene matches: 7. CDR3 bases: TGTGCCAGCCAGAAGTCGGGGGGTGAGCAGTTCTTC. Translation: CASQKSGGEQFF. Based on the CDR3 plus reference TRBV7-3 and TRBJ2-1, the full variable domain is GAGVSQTPSNKVTEKGKYVELRCDPISGHTALYWYRQSLGQGPEFLIYFQGTGAADDSGLPNDRFFAVRPEGSVSTLKIQRTERGDSAVYLCASQKSGGEQFFGPGTRLTVL.

This rearrangement joins TRBV6-6 to TRBJ1-1; D unresolved. There are 13 residues in the CDR3. Trimming removed 5 bases from V and 1 base from J, with 8 bases in between. The germline V gene has CDR1 MNHNY and CDR2 SVGAGI (reference sequence). CDR3 residues: CASSDTTNTEAFF. The CDR3 DNA follows: TGTGCCAGCAGTGACACAACGAACACTGAAGCTTTCTTT.

The chain joins TRBV18 to TRBJ2-7, with 12 positions matching TRBD2. CDR1 is KGHSH, CDR2 LQKENI, per germline. J was trimmed by 1 base and V by 3 bases; bases with no gene match: 7. This CDR3 is 17 amino acids long. In nucleotides, the CDR3 is TGTGCCAGCTCACCCCGTACTAGCGGGGGGTCTTCCTACGAGCAGTACTTC. Protein: CASSPRTSGGSSYEQYF.

This clonotype came up a few times. The missing conserved phenylalanine or tryptophan at the end of this CDR3 makes a read error likely. The chain combines TRBV28 with TRBJ1-2; possibly TRBD1 for D (6 bases). The CDR3 consists of 13 residues. CDR1 is MDHEN, CDR2 SYDVKM, per germline. V lost 6 bases and J 1 base, leaving 9 bases between the germline ends. The CDR3 protein is CASSQDSNYGYTS. The DNA of the CDR3 is TGTGCCAGCAGCCAGGACAGTAACTATGGCTACACCTCC.

The chain is built from TRBV6-1 and TRBJ2-3; a possible D gene is TRBD1 (5 bases). V was shortened by 6 bases and J by 2 bases, with 21 bases between the two germline ends. The germline V gene has CDR1 MNHNS and CDR2 SASEGT. The CDR3 sequence is 17 residues long. CDR3 residues: CASRSLRTMRLTDTQYF. The CDR3 DNA reads as TGTGCCAGCAGAAGCCTCCGGACAATGCGACTCACAGATACGCAGTATTTT.

The V and J genes are TRBV19 and TRBJ1-3, with D perhaps TRBD1 (5 bases). V gave up 9 bases and J gave up 2 bases, with 14 bases separating them. CDR3 length equals 14 residues. Germline V lookup: CDR1 LNHDA, CDR2 SQIVND (reference sequence). The CDR3 is CASEPGSTGNTIYF. The DNA of the CDR3 is TGTGCCAGCGAACCAGGGTCCACTGGAAACACCATATATTTT. Using reference TRBV19 and TRBJ1-3 for the parts outside the CDR3, the full variable domain is DGGITQSPKYLFRKEGQNVTLSCEQNLNHDAMYWYRQDPGQGLRLIYYSQIVNDFQKGDIAEGYSVSREKKESFPLTVTSAQKNPTAFYLCASEPGSTGNTIYFGEGSWLTVV.

At least ten counts were recorded for this clonotype. This chain uses TRBV4-2 with TRBJ1-1; 7 bases align to TRBD1. The V segment lost 5 bases and the J segment 0 bases; nucleotides outside the gene matches: 9. The CDR3 runs 16 residues. Germline values: CDR1 LGHNA, CDR2 YNFKEQ. The CDR3 DNA is TGTGCCAGCAGCTCCCGGACAGGCGGCATGAACACTGAAGCTTTCTTT. It yields the protein CASSSRTGGMNTEAFF.

The chain joins TRBV20-1 to TRBJ2-7; 7 nucleotides match TRBD1. CDR1 DFQATT and CDR2 SNEGSKA come from the germline V gene (reference sequence). The CDR3 extends over 13 amino acids. After removal of 3 bases from V and 0 bases from J, the junction contained 2 bases not matched to a gene. CDR3 nucleotide sequence: TGCAGTGCTAGCCGGGACAGCTCCTACGAGCAGTACTTC. It codes for CSASRDSSYEQYF.

The chain links TRBV4-3 to TRBJ2-1; 9 positions agree with TRBD2. The CDR3 is 20 amino acids. The V and J ends lost 0 bases and 1 base, in that order; junction bases with no gene match: 13. CDR1 and CDR2 from the germline V gene are LGHNA and YSLEER. This chain's CDR3 is CASSQDDYSGSRGSYNEQFF. The CDR3 region has the DNA TGCGCCAGCAGCCAAGATGATTATAGCGGGAGTCGAGGGTCCTACAATGAGCAGTTCTTC.

The rearrangement links TRBV20-1 to TRBJ2-7; 8 bases fit TRBD2. Germline V gene lookup returns CDR1 DFQATT and CDR2 SNEGSKA (reference sequence). This CDR3 is 13 amino acids long. The V and J ends lost 3 bases and 2 bases, in that order; junction bases with no gene match: 3. The CDR3 loop reads CSARGLDTYEQYF. DNA of the CDR3: TGCAGTGCTAGGGGACTAGACACCTACGAGCAGTACTTC.

CDR3 coding DNA: TGTGCCAGCAGTTCCGGGGGGGGCTCAGAGACCCAGTACTTC. Its protein is CASSSGGGSETQYF. The gene calls are TRBV12-3 or TRBV12-4 and TRBJ2-5; 8 bases are shared with TRBD2. With V trimmed by 4 bases and J by 4 bases, 5 bases remained unmatched. The CDR3 covers 14 residues.

V and J are TRBV19 and TRBJ2-2; D is possibly TRBD1 (6 bases). This CDR3 spans 15 amino acids. Trimming shortened V by 10 bases and J by 3 bases, and 18 bases separated the two germline ends. Germline V gives CDR1 LNHDA, CDR2 SQIVND (reference sequence). In DNA form, the CDR3 reads TGTGCCACTACCGGGACACACCAGCACACCGGGGAGCTGTTTTTT. Its protein product is CATTGTHQHTGELFF.

The gene calls are TRBV20-1 and TRBJ2-1; no clear D. Trimming removed 3 bases from V and 10 bases from J, with 19 bases in between. Germline V gene sequence: CDR1 DFQATT, CDR2 SNEGSKA (reference sequence). This CDR3 has 14 amino acids. CDR3 protein: CSARDLRRGREQFF. For the CDR3, the DNA is TGCAGTGCTAGGGACCTACGACGAGGACGCGAGCAGTTCTTC.

The chain combines TRBV10-2 with TRBJ1-2; tentatively, D is TRBD1 (6 bases). The CDR3 consists of 13 residues. Trimming left V 10 bases short and J 0 bases short, with 12 bases between. In germline, CDR1 is WSHSY, CDR2 SAAADI. As DNA, the CDR3 is TGCGCCACCGAGGACAGTTCTAACTATGGCTACACCTTC. This sequence encodes CATEDSSNYGYTF.

A few counts support this clonotype. The gene calls are TRBV4-2 and TRBJ1-6; 7 positions agree with TRBD1. The junction had 5 bases not matched to a gene; V was cut back by 6 bases and J by 0 bases. Germline V CDR1 and CDR2: LGHNA, YNFKEQ. CDR3 length: 16 residues. CDR3 residues: CASRDRASSYNSPLHF. In DNA form, the CDR3 reads TGTGCCAGCAGAGACAGGGCGAGCTCCTATAATTCACCCCTCCACTTT.

This clonotype was recorded many times. The gene calls are TRBV12-3 or TRBV12-4 and TRBJ1-5, with 11 bases that match TRBD1. The J segment lost 11 bases and the V segment lost 5 bases, leaving 11 bases of the junction unmatched. The CDR3 has 15 amino acids. As DNA, the CDR3 is TGTGCCAGCAGTCCTACTGGACAGGGGGCGGGGTCCCAGCATTTT. Amino acid sequence: CASSPTGQGAGSQHF.

This clonotype has at least ten counts. J is TRBJ2-7 and V is TRBV5-1, with D hard to call. Trimming removed 2 bases at V and 1 base at J, with 7 bases between. The CDR3 extends over 13 amino acids. CDR1 is SGHRS, CDR2 YFSETQ, per germline. The CDR3 protein is CASSFAGSYEQYF. DNA of the CDR3: TGCGCCAGCAGCTTTGCAGGTTCCTACGAGCAGTACTTC.

This clonotype was counted only a few times. In nucleotides, the CDR3 is TGTGCCAGCAGTTACCGGACTAAGGCCACAGATACGCAGTATTTT. Residues: CASSYRTKATDTQYF. The genes are TRBV3-1 and TRBJ2-3; possible D gene TRBD2, 6 bases. This CDR3 spans 15 amino acids. From germline, CDR1 is LGHDT and CDR2 YNNKEL (reference sequence). Trimming removed 6 bases from V and 2 bases from J, with 15 bases in between.

This clonotype is judged large (0.1 to 1%). J is TRBJ2-5 and V is TRBV6-2 or TRBV6-3; perhaps TRBD2 as D (5 bases). This CDR3 is built from 13 residues. Per germline, CDR1 MNHEY and CDR2 SVGEGT. The ends were cut back, 3 bases at V and 2 bases at J, with 7 bases in the middle. CDR3 sequence: CASSYRLQETQYF. CDR3 DNA sequence: TGTGCCAGCAGTTATAGACTACAAGAGACCCAGTACTTC.

The chain combines TRBV7-2 with TRBJ2-6; the match to TRBD2 covers 8 bases. V shed 0 bases and J 0 bases; nucleotides not matched to a gene: 7. The CDR3 extends over 19 amino acids. Germline assignment: CDR1 SGHTA and CDR2 FQGNSA. The CDR3 sequence is CASSLARRGVRSGANVLTF. CDR3 bases: TGTGCCAGCAGCTTAGCGCGGCGGGGGGTTCGCTCTGGGGCCAACGTCCTGACTTTC.

The gene calls are TRBV20-1 and TRBJ1-1, with TRBD1 matching 7 bases. This CDR3 spans 14 amino acids. V lost 8 bases to trimming and J lost 0 bases; unmatched junction nucleotides: 9. The germline gives CDR1 DFQATT, CDR2 SNEGSKA (reference sequence). CDR3 sequence (DNA): TGCAGTACAAGACAGGGTGCGGTGAACACTGAAGCTTTCTTT. Translated, it gives CSTRQGAVNTEAFF.

This clonotype was observed a few times. V usage is TRBV4-3 and J usage is TRBJ1-2; D unresolved. The germline V gene encodes CDR1 LGHNA and CDR2 YSLEER. CDR3 length: 15 residues. Trimming cost V 1 base and J 0 bases, with 9 bases left between them. The CDR3 sequence is CASSQVGRANYGYTF. The CDR3 nucleotides are TGCGCCAGCAGCCAAGTGGGAAGGGCTAACTATGGCTACACCTTC.

This clonotype was observed a handful of times. The chain recombines TRBV27 with TRBJ1-1; perhaps TRBD1 as D (6 bases). V lost 6 bases to trimming and J lost 1 base, with 12 bases between them. The CDR3 extends over 14 amino acids. Germline CDR1 reads MNHEY; CDR2 reads SMNVEV (reference sequence). The CDR3 here is CASRNSDRNTEAFF. In DNA, the CDR3 is TGTGCCAGCAGAAACTCGGACAGGAACACTGAAGCTTTCTTT.

In this sample, this clonotype turned up a few times. The V call is TRBV30, the J call TRBJ1-5; a weak D match, TRBD1 (6 bases). Germline loops: CDR1 GTSNPN, CDR2 SVGIG (reference sequence). This CDR3 comprises 13 residues. Trimming removed 1 base from V and 5 bases from J, with 9 bases in between. CDR3 loop: CAWSGGADQPQHF. CDR3 nucleotides: TGTGCCTGGAGTGGGGGGGCAGATCAGCCCCAGCATTTT.